This entry lists 14 T cell receptor beta chains sequenced from one sample in a study of T cell responses to AZD1222 COVID-19 vaccine (dated by TCRdb to the early 2020s). Library generation was performed with the immunoSEQ multiplex PCR assay. TCRdb carries this immuneACCESS record with in-frame sequences only. Its versions omit some clonotypes, under half of them owing to an unresolved V gene in the studies checked, with the rest unexplained. The sample table lists tens of thousands of clones, 75% to 90% of them with a count of one. 10% of the sample belongs to the ten largest clones. The sample's time point, from its label and the paper: about 28 days (+/-7) after the second vaccine dose. The material sequenced was peripheral blood, taken 28 days after the second AZD1222 dose. Receptors originate from an adult who received the AZD1222 COVID-19 vaccine.

CDR3 sequence reads: CASSQGQDPSPLHF. The CDR3 nucleotides read TGTGCCAGCAGCCAAGGACAGGACCCTTCACCCCTCCACTTT. The V call is TRBV3-1 (or the pseudogene TRBV3-2), the J call TRBJ1-6; D possibly corresponds to TRBD1 (6 bases). Germline lookup yields CDR1 LGHDT and CDR2 YNNKEL (reference sequence). This CDR3 has 14 residues. The V end was cut by 1 base, the J end by 9 bases, with 10 bases between.

This chain joins TRBV3-1 (or the pseudogene TRBV3-2) and TRBJ1-6; 9 nucleotides agree with TRBD1. Germline trimming cut 0 bases from V and 7 bases from J; bases unmatched to any gene: 4. Germline V gene data show CDR1 as LGHDT and CDR2 as YNNKEL (reference sequence). The CDR3 has 16 amino acids. The CDR3 region is CASSQEGTGWNSPLHF. The DNA of the CDR3 is TGTGCCAGCAGCCAAGAGGGGACAGGGTGGAATTCACCCCTCCACTTT.

The V call is TRBV9, the J call TRBJ2-3; D gene ambiguous. V was cut by 0 bases and J by 2 bases, with 10 bases left in between. Germline CDR1 is SGDLS and CDR2 is YYNGEE. This CDR3 comprises 15 residues. The CDR3, as DNA: TGTGCCAGCAGCGTAGGGGGTCGAGACACAGATACGCAGTATTTT. Translation gives CASSVGGRDTDTQYF.

The J gene is TRBJ1-4, the V gene TRBV11-2; D might be TRBD1 (5 bases). CDR1 SGHAT and CDR2 FQNNGV come from the germline V gene. The CDR3 spans 15 residues. Trimming stripped 3 bases from V and 5 bases from J, with 13 bases between. CDR3 amino acids: CASSLGGRGNEKLFF. CDR3 coding DNA: TGTGCCAGCAGCTTGGGGGGGAGGGGAAATGAAAAACTGTTTTTT.

About this clone itself: An end of the junction differs from the germline gene, which may be a read error. The gene calls are TRBV28 and TRBJ2-7; the D is unclear. This CDR3 is built from 12 residues. CDR1 and CDR2 (germline): MDHEN, SYDVKM. The CDR3 reads CASSPRRPEKSF. In nucleotides, the CDR3 is TGTGCCAGCAGCCCTCGGCGCCCAGAGAAAAGTTTC.

The chain employs TRBV6-1 and TRBJ1-5; no clear D. Germline lookup yields CDR1 MNHNS and CDR2 SASEGT. The germline V and J ends were trimmed by 0 bases and 4 bases, with 7 bases remaining between them. The CDR3 loop spans 14 amino acids. The CDR3 here is CASSEATGNQPQHF. The CDR3 coding sequence is TGTGCCAGCAGTGAAGCGACGGGAAATCAGCCCCAGCATTTT.

V is TRBV27 and J is TRBJ2-7, with 9 bases identical to TRBD1. The V segment lost 5 bases and the J segment 4 bases; nucleotides outside the gene matches: 3. The CDR3 covers 13 residues. CDR1 and CDR2 from the germline V gene are MNHEY and SMNVEV (reference sequence). The CDR3 DNA reads as TGTGCCAGCAGTCCCGGGACAGGGTACGAGCAGTACTTC. This encodes CASSPGTGYEQYF.

The chain employs TRBV5-1 and TRBJ1-2, with D uncertain. The CDR3 is 16 residues long. Germline lookup yields CDR1 SGHRS and CDR2 YFSETQ. The V gene lost 3 bases and the J gene lost 1 base, with 16 bases spanning the gap. CDR3 coding DNA: TGCGCCAGCAGCTCCCCGGGCCCGCGGGGTAACTATGGCTACACCTTC. It is translated as CASSSPGPRGNYGYTF.

This chain uses TRBV10-3 with TRBJ1-5; TRBD1 aligns across 11 bases. With 4 bases clipped from V and 3 bases from J, the junction kept 2 bases outside the gene matches. CDR1 and CDR2 (germline): ENHRY, SYGVKD. The CDR3 length is 15 residues. The CDR3 loop is CAISGTGGYNQPQHF. CDR3 sequence (DNA): TGTGCCATCAGTGGGACAGGGGGCTACAATCAGCCCCAGCATTTT.

The chain recombines TRBV7-9 with TRBJ2-2; D is uncertain. The V and J ends lost 4 bases and 3 bases respectively, with 9 bases between them. The germline gives CDR1 SEHNR, CDR2 FQNEAQ (reference sequence). There are 14 residues in the CDR3. CDR3 residues: CASSSRAYTGELFF. The CDR3 nucleotides read TGTGCCAGCAGCTCCCGGGCATACACCGGGGAGCTGTTTTTT.

This chain uses TRBV3-1 (or the pseudogene TRBV3-2) with TRBJ2-2, with D tentatively TRBD2 (6 bases). The V end lost 4 bases, the J end lost 1 base, and 16 bases lay between the germline ends. CDR1 and CDR2 (germline): LGHDT, YNNKEL (reference sequence). The length of the CDR3 is 17 residues. The CDR3 DNA reads as TGTGCCAGCAGCCTAAACCGCGGGGTAGGGAACACCGGGGAGCTGTTTTTT. Its translation is CASSLNRGVGNTGELFF.

The gene calls are TRBV19 and TRBJ2-7; 7 bases line up with TRBD1. Germline CDR1 and CDR2: LNHDA and SQIVND (reference sequence). The CDR3 contains 14 residues. V was clipped by 4 bases and J by 1 base; unmatched bases: 4. CDR3 in amino acids: CASSNSRGSYEQYF. In DNA form, the CDR3 reads TGTGCCAGTAGTAACTCCAGGGGGTCCTACGAGCAGTACTTC.

V and J are TRBV11-2 and TRBJ2-3; D is possibly TRBD1 (6 bases). The CDR3 extends over 13 amino acids. Germline CDR1 SGHAT, CDR2 FQNNGV. Trimming took off 6 bases at V and 10 bases at J, with 17 bases between the two ends. CDR3 protein: CASRNPGVGSQYF. For the CDR3, the DNA is TGTGCCAGCAGAAACCCAGGGGTCGGATCGCAGTATTTT.

The chain recombines TRBV11-1 with TRBJ2-3; D is possibly TRBD1 or TRBD2 (5 bases each). The ends were cut back, 1 base at V and 3 bases at J, with 14 bases in the middle. CDR3 length: 16 amino acids. Germline V gives CDR1 SGHAT, CDR2 FQDESV (reference sequence). The CDR3 DNA reads as TGTGCCAGCAGCTTAGAGCGATTTGGGGGTACAGATACGCAGTATTTT. It specifies CASSLERFGGTDTQYF.